This T cell receptor (beta chain) was sequenced in a study of CD8 T cells in Susac syndrome. Study context: Treatment at blood withdrawal was none, corticosteroids, or intravenous immunoglobulin alone in Susac syndrome patients.

Trimming took off 5 bases at V and 4 bases at J, with 11 bases between the two ends. CDR3 length equals 13 residues. CDR1 is SGHVS, CDR2 FNYEAQ, per germline. RNA was extracted with the RNeasy kit, and a quantity of roughly 0.45 to 1 ug was reverse transcribed using random hexamers. TCRdb reanalysed the immunoSEQ multiplex PCR reads using MiXCR and keeps one entry per CDR3 protein. The data show some 130,000 distinct CDR3 sequences, approximately 95% seen once. CD8+ and CD4+ T cells were negatively isolated; TEMRA cells were FACS-enriched. Study outcomes and limitations: In total CD8+ repertoires, approximately 17 Susac-specific public clones were found, and four to six in CD8+ TEMRA repertoires.

A word on this clonotype: Its antigen is unidentified.

This TCR was sampled from a human donor with Susac syndrome. Sequencing was done on a sample of CD8+ T cells from PBMCs. The J gene is TRBJ1-2, the V gene TRBV7-6, with D possibly being TRBD1 (6 bases). As DNA, the CDR3 is TGTGCCAGCAGCCCAGGGGTTAGCTATGGCTACACCTTC. This encodes CASSPGVSYGYTF. Supplemented by reference TRBV7-6 and TRBJ1-2, the full variable domain reads GAGVSQSPRYKVTKRGQDVALRCDPISGHVSLYWYRQALGQGPEFLTYFNYEAQQDKSGLPNDRFSAERPEGSISTLTIQRTEQRDSAMYRCASSPGVSYGYTFGSGTRLTVV.